The T cell receptor beta chain described here comes from a study of cytomegalovirus exposure and HLA in healthy donors. The study ran its PCR with 60 Vbeta and 13 Jbeta primers. TCRdb's copy holds only in-frame clones and misses some; the assay was immunoSEQ multiplex PCR. This repertoire shows about 220,000 clones, approximately 82% found once; its top ten account for roughly 0.62%. Study findings and constraints: In vitro assays verified that a few CMV-associated chains recognized CMV antigens specifically. After further analysis at a later stage, roughly 16,000 TCR beta sequences were associated with HLA alleles at 0.05 false discovery rate. Whilst most TCR sequences proved rare, a subset of public TCRs occurred across many donors. Productive status was seen about 90% or about 30% of the time for most TCR beta V segments in an earlier analysis.

Note on this clone: As yet, its antigen is unknown.

V was shortened by 3 bases and J by 0 bases, with 13 bases between the two germline ends. Germline CDR1 and CDR2: SGHRS and YFSETQ. The CDR3 totals 16 residues. This TCR was recovered from a young man in good health and CMV-seronegative. Sequencing was carried out using PBMCs. This chain uses TRBV5-1 with TRBJ1-3, with D possibly matching TRBD1 (6 bases). The CDR3 bases are TGCGCCAGCAGCTCCGGACAGCCTGGCTCTGGAAACACCATATATTTT. It yields the protein CASSSGQPGSGNTIYF.